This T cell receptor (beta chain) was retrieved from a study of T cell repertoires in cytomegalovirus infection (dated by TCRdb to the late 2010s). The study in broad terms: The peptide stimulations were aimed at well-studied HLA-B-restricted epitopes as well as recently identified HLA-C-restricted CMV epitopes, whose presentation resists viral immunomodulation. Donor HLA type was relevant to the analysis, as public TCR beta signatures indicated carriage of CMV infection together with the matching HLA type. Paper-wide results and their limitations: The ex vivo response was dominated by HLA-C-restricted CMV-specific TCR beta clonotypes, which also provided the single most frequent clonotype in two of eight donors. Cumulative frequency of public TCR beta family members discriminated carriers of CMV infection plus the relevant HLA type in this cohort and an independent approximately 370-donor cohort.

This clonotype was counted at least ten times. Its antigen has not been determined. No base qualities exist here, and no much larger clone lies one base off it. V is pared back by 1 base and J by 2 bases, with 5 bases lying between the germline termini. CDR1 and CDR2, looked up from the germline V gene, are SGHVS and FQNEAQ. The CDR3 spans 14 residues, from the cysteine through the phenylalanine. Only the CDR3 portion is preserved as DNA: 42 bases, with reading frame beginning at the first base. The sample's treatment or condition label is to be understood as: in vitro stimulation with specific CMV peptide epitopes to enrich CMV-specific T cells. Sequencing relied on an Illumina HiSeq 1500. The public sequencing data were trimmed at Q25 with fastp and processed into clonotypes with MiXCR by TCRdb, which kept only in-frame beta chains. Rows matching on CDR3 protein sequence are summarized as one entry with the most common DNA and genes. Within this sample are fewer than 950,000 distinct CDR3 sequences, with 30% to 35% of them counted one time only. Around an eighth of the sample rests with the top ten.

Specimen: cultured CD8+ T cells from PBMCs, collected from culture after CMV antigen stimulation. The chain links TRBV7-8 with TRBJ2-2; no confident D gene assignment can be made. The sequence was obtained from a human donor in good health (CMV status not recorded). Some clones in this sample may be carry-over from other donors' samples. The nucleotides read TGTGCCAGCAGCTTAGTGGTAAACACCGGGGAGCTGTTTTTT. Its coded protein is CASSLVVNTGELFF.